The rows below give T cell receptor beta chains drawn from one sample of a study of PD-1 blockade in classical Hodgkin lymphoma. Only in-frame clones appear in the TCRdb table, and some are missing; sequencing was by immunoSEQ multiplex PCR. The sample includes tens of thousands of clones, 94% of them seen just once. Input material: peripheral blood mononuclear cells (PBMCs). The receptors derive from a human donor with classical Hodgkin lymphoma. CDR3s include the opening cysteine and the closing phenylalanine or tryptophan. Fields, in order: clone size, J gene, V gene, D gene, CDR3 protein, CDR3 DNA. A D gene is named only where the DNA matches it firmly. Size tells how often a clone was seen (once, few, many) or the class of an expanded clone, and some rows leave it out.

clone_size: NA; j_call: TRBJ2-7; v_call: TRBV6-1; d_call: NA; cdr3_aa: CASSPNGLSTYEQYF; cdr3_nt: TGTGCCAGCAGTCCCAACGGACTATCTACCTACGAGCAGTACTTC
clone_size: NA; j_call: TRBJ1-2; v_call: TRBV15; d_call: NA; cdr3_aa: CATSRDSESDGYTF; cdr3_nt: TGTGCCACCAGCAGAGATAGTGAGTCTGATGGCTACACCTTC
clone_size: NA; j_call: TRBJ2-7; v_call: TRBV5-1; d_call: TRBD1; cdr3_aa: CASSLAISIRDSYEQYF; cdr3_nt: TGCGCCAGCAGCTTGGCGATATCGATACGGGACAGCTACGAGCAGTACTTC
clone_size: NA; j_call: TRBJ1-5; v_call: TRBV30; d_call: TRBD1; cdr3_aa: CAYTDRGVSNQPQHF; cdr3_nt: TGTGCCTACACGGACAGGGGGGTTAGCAATCAGCCCCAGCATTTT
clone_size: few; j_call: TRBJ2-3; v_call: TRBV29-1; d_call: TRBD2; cdr3_aa: CSVESGGNLGTDTQYF; cdr3_nt: TGCAGCGTTGAATCGGGAGGGAACCTTGGCACAGATACGCAGTATTTT
clone_size: NA; j_call: TRBJ2-3; v_call: TRBV2; d_call: NA; cdr3_aa: CASSSRGGTDTQYF; cdr3_nt: TGTGCCAGCAGTTCCAGGGGAGGAACAGATACGCAGTATTTT
clone_size: NA; j_call: TRBJ1-6; v_call: TRBV29-1; d_call: NA; cdr3_aa: CSVGDLNSPLHF; cdr3_nt: TGCAGCGTTGGGGACCTAAATTCACCCCTCCACTTT
clone_size: NA; j_call: TRBJ1-4; v_call: TRBV11-2; d_call: NA; cdr3_aa: CASSPISLATNEKLFF; cdr3_nt: TGTGCCAGCAGCCCGATATCCCTTGCAACTAATGAAAAACTGTTTTTT
clone_size: NA; j_call: TRBJ2-5; v_call: TRBV5-6; d_call: NA; cdr3_aa: CASKVRGGQETQYF; cdr3_nt: TGTGCCAGCAAAGTGCGAGGCGGACAAGAGACCCAGTACTTC
clone_size: few; j_call: TRBJ2-5; v_call: TRBV5-4; d_call: TRBD2; cdr3_aa: CASSLVQAGGWETQYF; cdr3_nt: TGTGCCAGCAGCTTGGTTCAAGCGGGAGGGTGGGAGACCCAGTACTTC
clone_size: once; j_call: TRBJ1-5; v_call: TRBV19; d_call: NA; cdr3_aa: CASQRTETSNQPQHF; cdr3_nt: TGTGCCAGCCAGAGGACGGAGACCAGCAATCAGCCCCAGCATTTT
clone_size: NA; j_call: TRBJ1-1; v_call: TRBV30; d_call: NA; cdr3_aa: CAWSVYSQDEAFF; cdr3_nt: TGTGCCTGGAGTGTATACTCACAAGATGAAGCTTTCTTT
clone_size: NA; j_call: TRBJ2-1; v_call: TRBV2; d_call: TRBD2; cdr3_aa: CASGGRGVTYNEQFF; cdr3_nt: TGTGCCAGCGGAGGGCGGGGGGTAACCTACAATGAGCAGTTCTTC
clone_size: NA; j_call: TRBJ2-3; v_call: TRBV7-2; d_call: NA; cdr3_aa: CASSFQGSRDTQYF; cdr3_nt: TGTGCCAGCAGCTTCCAGGGGAGTAGAGATACGCAGTATTTT
clone_size: once; j_call: TRBJ1-1; v_call: TRBV7-3; d_call: NA; cdr3_aa: CASRLTVNTEAFF; cdr3_nt: TGTGCCAGCAGACTGACAGTGAACACTGAAGCTTTCTTT
clone_size: NA; j_call: TRBJ1-1; v_call: TRBV4-3; d_call: NA; cdr3_aa: CASSVRVNTEAFF; cdr3_nt: TGCGCCAGCAGCGTCAGGGTGAACACTGAAGCTTTCTTT
clone_size: NA; j_call: TRBJ2-4; v_call: TRBV28; d_call: NA; cdr3_aa: CASSEGRKNIQYF; cdr3_nt: TGTGCCAGCAGCGAGGGACGGAAAAACATTCAGTACTTC
clone_size: NA; j_call: TRBJ1-5; v_call: TRBV12-5; d_call: TRBD1; cdr3_aa: CASGLLGTGTTGNQPQHF; cdr3_nt: TGTGCTAGTGGTTTGCTCGGGACAGGGACGACGGGCAATCAGCCCCAGCATTTT
clone_size: NA; j_call: TRBJ2-1; v_call: TRBV13; d_call: TRBD2; cdr3_aa: CASSSGGYNEQFF; cdr3_nt: TGTGCCAGCAGCTCGGGGGGGTACAATGAGCAGTTCTTC
clone_size: NA; j_call: TRBJ1-2; v_call: TRBV27; d_call: NA; cdr3_aa: CASSPTDRPSYGYTF; cdr3_nt: TGTGCCAGCAGTCCCACTGACAGACCTAGCTATGGCTACACCTTC
clone_size: NA; j_call: TRBJ1-1; v_call: TRBV2; d_call: NA; cdr3_aa: CASSPSGRVEAFF; cdr3_nt: TGTGCCAGCAGTCCCTCTGGTAGGGTAGAAGCTTTCTTT
clone_size: once; j_call: TRBJ1-1; v_call: TRBV28; d_call: NA; cdr3_aa: CASSLKGNTEAFF; cdr3_nt: TGTGCCAGCAGTTTAAAGGGGAACACTGAAGCTTTCTTT
clone_size: NA; j_call: TRBJ1-2; v_call: TRBV19; d_call: NA; cdr3_aa: CASSIGQDPDYTF; cdr3_nt: TGTGCCAGTAGTATAGGACAGGACCCGGACTACACCTTC
clone_size: few; j_call: TRBJ2-3; v_call: TRBV27; d_call: NA; cdr3_aa: CASSLKTLTDTQYF; cdr3_nt: TGTGCCAGCAGTTTAAAGACGTTAACAGATACGCAGTATTTT
clone_size: NA; j_call: TRBJ2-5; v_call: TRBV7-2; d_call: NA; cdr3_aa: CASSSLRPHQETQYF; cdr3_nt: TGTGCCAGCAGCTCCCTCAGGCCTCATCAAGAGACCCAGTACTTC
clone_size: once; j_call: TRBJ1-1; v_call: TRBV29-1; d_call: NA; cdr3_aa: CSVPKNTEAFF; cdr3_nt: TGCAGCGTGCCCAAGAACACTGAAGCTTTCTTT
clone_size: once; j_call: TRBJ2-7; v_call: TRBV6-6; d_call: NA; cdr3_aa: CASSYGLPEGSYEQYF; cdr3_nt: TGTGCCAGCAGTTATGGGCTGCCTGAGGGATCCTACGAGCAGTACTTC
clone_size: few; j_call: TRBJ2-7; v_call: TRBV27; d_call: NA; cdr3_aa: CASSLKVDQSYEQYF; cdr3_nt: TGTGCCAGCAGTTTAAAGGTGGACCAGTCCTACGAGCAGTACTTC
clone_size: NA; j_call: TRBJ2-5; v_call: TRBV6-5; d_call: NA; cdr3_aa: CASSARGGGRETQYF; cdr3_nt: TGTGCCAGCAGTGCCAGGGGTGGAGGAAGAGAGACCCAGTACTTC
clone_size: NA; j_call: TRBJ1-3; v_call: TRBV30; d_call: NA; cdr3_aa: CAWSGNSGNTIYF; cdr3_nt: TGTGCCTGGAGTGGGAACTCTGGAAACACCATATATTTT
clone_size: NA; j_call: TRBJ1-2; v_call: TRBV2; d_call: NA; cdr3_aa: CASMGVDYGYTF; cdr3_nt: TGTGCCAGCATGGGTGTAGACTATGGCTACACCTTC
clone_size: NA; j_call: TRBJ2-1; v_call: TRBV10-3; d_call: NA; cdr3_aa: CAISESDEQFF; cdr3_nt: TGTGCCATCAGCGAGAGCGATGAGCAGTTCTTC
clone_size: NA; j_call: TRBJ1-4; v_call: TRBV4-2; d_call: NA; cdr3_aa: CASSQDLEKLFF; cdr3_nt: TGTGCCAGCAGCCAAGATCTTGAAAAACTGTTTTTT
clone_size: NA; j_call: TRBJ2-5; v_call: TRBV5-1; d_call: NA; cdr3_aa: CASSLAGTEKETQYF; cdr3_nt: TGCGCCAGCAGCTTGGCCGGGACGGAAAAAGAGACCCAGTACTTC
clone_size: NA; j_call: TRBJ1-5; v_call: TRBV19; d_call: NA; cdr3_aa: CASHPREGQPQHF; cdr3_nt: TGTGCCAGTCACCCCAGGGAGGGTCAGCCCCAGCATTTT
clone_size: once; j_call: TRBJ2-2; v_call: TRBV2; d_call: TRBD2; cdr3_aa: CASESAGGNTGELFF; cdr3_nt: TGTGCCAGCGAATCGGCGGGGGGAAACACCGGGGAGCTGTTTTTT